The 25 T cell receptor beta chains presented below share a single source sample, sequenced in a study of blood T cell repertoires in COVID-19. Clones were read by immunoSEQ multiplex PCR, and TCRdb kept only the in-frame ones, dropping some. In the table there are about 250,000 clones, around 82% of which are singletons. Sequencing was performed on peripheral blood. Receptors were obtained from a man older than 75 with acute or convalescent COVID-19.

The rearrangement joins TRBV5-1 to TRBJ1-4, with D uncertain. Deletions cut 4 bases from V and 0 bases from J, with 7 bases between. Germline values: CDR1 SGHRS, CDR2 YFSETQ. The CDR3 runs to 14 residues. The CDR3 here is CASSVTPTNEKLFF. The CDR3 coding sequence is TGCGCCAGCAGCGTAACACCAACTAATGAAAAACTGTTTTTT.

This chain links TRBV5-1 with TRBJ2-6, with a weak D call TRBD2 (6 bases). There are 15 residues in the CDR3. CDR1 is SGHRS and CDR2 is YFSETQ in the germline V gene. V lost 0 bases and J 4 bases, leaving 8 bases between the germline ends. The chain's CDR3 is CASSLAGVGANVLTF. The CDR3 region has the DNA TGCGCCAGCAGCTTGGCGGGGGTAGGGGCCAACGTCCTGACTTTC.

The J gene is TRBJ1-2, the V gene TRBV5-4; D not resolved. V was shortened by 2 bases and J by 7 bases, with 12 bases between the two germline ends. Germline CDR1 and CDR2: SGHNT and YYREEE (reference sequence). This CDR3 is 13 amino acids long. The CDR3 spells CASSFALFGGYTF. The CDR3 DNA reads TGTGCCAGCAGCTTTGCACTTTTCGGTGGCTACACCTTC.

J is TRBJ2-3 and V is TRBV10-1; D is perhaps TRBD2 (5 bases). Germline assignment: CDR1 WNHNN and CDR2 SYGVQD (reference sequence). The CDR3 has 14 amino acids. The germline V and J ends were trimmed by 3 bases and 2 bases, with 9 bases remaining between them. CDR3 sequence (DNA): TGCGCCAGCAGTGAAGCGGCAGACACAGATACGCAGTATTTT. This encodes CASSEAADTDTQYF.

The genes are TRBV7-9 and TRBJ2-7; the D gene is possibly TRBD2 (7 bases). The CDR3 consists of 14 residues. Trimming pared 7 bases from V and 0 bases from J, leaving 13 bases between. Germline assignment: CDR1 SEHNR and CDR2 FQNEAQ (reference sequence). The CDR3 DNA sequence: TGTGCCAGCAACCGTGGGGGGGCCTCCTACGAGCAGTACTTC. Translated: CASNRGGASYEQYF.

J is TRBJ1-1 and V is TRBV3-1 (or the pseudogene TRBV3-2), with a tentative D call TRBD1 (6 bases). Germline CDR1 is LGHDT and CDR2 is YNNKEL (reference sequence). Trimming pared 6 bases from V and 3 bases from J, leaving 20 bases between. This CDR3 contains 16 residues. Here the CDR3 reads CASRRSQGTEYTEAFF. The CDR3 nucleotides are TGTGCCAGCAGACGTTCTCAGGGGACGGAGTACACTGAAGCTTTCTTT.

The chain joins TRBV6-5 to TRBJ2-1, with D possibly TRBD1 on 6 matching bases. V was clipped by 4 bases and J by 0 bases, with 13 bases between them. The CDR3 totals 16 residues. The germline gives CDR1 MNHEY, CDR2 SVGAGI. CDR3 amino acids: CASSSQGIGSYNEQFF. The CDR3 DNA reads TGTGCCAGCAGTTCACAGGGAATCGGCTCCTACAATGAGCAGTTCTTC.

This clone was observed a handful of times. The CDR3 bases are TGCGCCAGCAGCCTCACCTCCGGGACTAGCGGGAGCAATGAGCAGTTCTTC. This codes for CASSLTSGTSGSNEQFF. The rearrangement joins TRBV5-1 to TRBJ2-1, with TRBD2 identical over 14 bases. Germline-derived CDR1 and CDR2 are SGHRS and YFSETQ. Unmatched junction bases numbered 9, after V lost 4 bases and J lost 6 bases. The length of the CDR3 is 17 residues.

This rearrangement joins TRBV11-2 to TRBJ2-3; tentatively, D is TRBD2 (5 bases). CDR1 and CDR2 from the germline V gene are SGHAT and FQNNGV. The CDR3 is 14 residues long. Trimming took off 1 base at V and 4 bases at J, with 9 bases between the two ends. This chain's CDR3 is CASSLGRSSDTQYF. The CDR3 DNA reads TGTGCCAGCAGCTTAGGGAGGTCATCAGATACGCAGTATTTT.

The V gene is TRBV18, the J gene TRBJ1-1; D gene ambiguous. The V gene lost 6 bases and the J gene lost 7 bases, with 12 bases spanning the gap. Germline assignment: CDR1 KGHSH and CDR2 LQKENI. This CDR3 spans 12 amino acids. This CDR3 reads CASSPSGYEAFF. CDR3 in DNA: TGTGCCAGCTCTCCTTCGGGTTATGAAGCTTTCTTT.

V gene TRBV5-1 combines with J gene TRBJ2-7, with a tentative D call TRBD2 (5 bases). There are 13 residues in the CDR3. Trimming cost V 2 bases and J 6 bases, with 12 bases left between them. Germline V gene lookup returns CDR1 SGHRS and CDR2 YFSETQ. The chain's CDR3 is CASSFGGPAEQYF. CDR3 coding DNA: TGCGCCAGCAGCTTTGGAGGTCCCGCCGAGCAGTACTTC.

V usage is TRBV9 and J usage is TRBJ2-7; 9 bases are shared with TRBD1. V shed 3 bases, J shed 5 bases, and the junction held 6 bases outside the gene matches. The CDR3 has 14 residues. Per germline, CDR1 SGDLS and CDR2 YYNGEE. CDR3 sequence (DNA): TGTGCCAGCAGCGGAGACAGGGGGTCCCACGAGCAGTACTTC. Protein: CASSGDRGSHEQYF. The full variable domain, its missing parts supplied by reference TRBV9 and TRBJ2-7, is DSGVTQTPKHLITATGQRVTLRCSPRSGDLSVYWYQQSLDQGLQFLIQYYNGEERAKGNILERFSAQQFPDLHSELNLSSLELGDSALYFCASSGDRGSHEQYFGPGTRLTVT.

The chain links TRBV12-3 or TRBV12-4 to TRBJ1-2; TRBD1 aligns across 7 bases. Trimming took 3 bases from V and 7 from J; bases not matched to a gene: 5. The CDR3 runs to 13 residues. This chain's CDR3 is CASSFGTAGGYTF. The DNA of the CDR3 is TGTGCCAGCAGTTTCGGGACAGCTGGTGGCTACACCTTC.

V and J are TRBV19 and TRBJ1-1; D uncertain. Germline V gives CDR1 LNHDA, CDR2 SQIVND (reference sequence). CDR3 length: 14 residues. V lost 5 bases, J lost 10 bases, and 20 bases lay in between. CDR3 in amino acids: CASSSGGPSLGAFF. As DNA, the CDR3 is TGTGCCAGTAGTTCTGGAGGTCCTTCACTGGGAGCTTTCTTT.

The chain joins TRBV4-1 to TRBJ2-1; perhaps TRBD1 as D (6 bases). Trimming took off 3 bases at V and 6 bases at J, with 15 bases between the two ends. Germline values: CDR1 MGHRA, CDR2 YSYEKL. The CDR3 is 15 amino acids. CDR3 DNA sequence: TGCGCCAGCAGCCACCGGGACATGGCTGGCAATGAGCAGTTCTTC. Translating it yields CASSHRDMAGNEQFF.

The rearrangement links TRBV28 to TRBJ1-4; TRBD1 matches at 8 bases. V dropped 3 bases and J dropped 8; count of bases not matched to a gene: 8. This CDR3 region has 15 residues. CDR1 and CDR2 (germline): MDHEN, SYDVKM. This CDR3 is CASSFLQGGGEKLFF. The CDR3 coding sequence is TGTGCCAGCAGTTTCCTACAGGGGGGCGGAGAAAAACTGTTTTTT.

Concerning this clone itself: The sample has other DNA sequences that encode this CDR3 too. CDR3 loop: CASSLGGGYEQYF. The CDR3, as DNA: TGTGCCAGCAGCTTAGGAGGTGGTTACGAGCAGTACTTC. V usage is TRBV7-8 and J usage is TRBJ2-7; D call uncertain. The length of the CDR3 is 13 residues. The germline V gene has CDR1 SGHVS and CDR2 FQNEAQ. V was clipped by 1 base and J by 4 bases, with 8 bases between them.

This clone was detected only a few times. In nucleotides, the CDR3 is TGTGCCAGCAGCGGGCGGGGCTCTGGGAGCACTGAAGCTTTCTTT. Residues: CASSGRGSGSTEAFF. The rearrangement uses TRBV9 and TRBJ1-1, with D perhaps TRBD1 (5 bases). The V gene's germline CDR1 is SGDLS and CDR2 YYNGEE. The CDR3 is made up of 15 amino acids. V was clipped by 3 bases and J by 4 bases, with 16 bases between them.

This clone came up once. The CDR3 sequence is CASSSIRDGRRETQYF. The CDR3 nucleotides are TGTGCCAGCAGCTCGATCCGGGACGGGAGACGAGAGACCCAGTACTTC. This sequence joins TRBV11-2 and TRBJ2-5; perhaps TRBD2 as D (6 bases). The V and J ends lost 4 bases and 4 bases respectively, with 19 bases between them. The CDR3 consists of 16 residues. CDR1 SGHAT and CDR2 FQNNGV come from the germline V gene.

The gene calls are TRBV7-6 and TRBJ1-3; 9 nucleotides agree with TRBD1. The germline V gene encodes CDR1 SGHVS and CDR2 FNYEAQ. Unmatched junction bases numbered 16, after V lost 5 bases and J lost 8 bases. CDR3 length equals 17 residues. The DNA of the CDR3 is TGTGCCAGCAGCGAGAAGCAGACAGGGGGATTCGGCGACACCATATATTTT. The encoded protein is CASSEKQTGGFGDTIYF.

V and J are TRBV9 and TRBJ1-3; D gene unclear. CDR3 length: 15 amino acids. CDR1 and CDR2 (germline): SGDLS, YYNGEE. V dropped 0 bases and J dropped 0 bases, with 7 bases sitting between them. Written as DNA, the CDR3 is TGTGCCAGCAGCGTAGACGACAACTCTGGAAACACCATATATTTT. This encodes CASSVDDNSGNTIYF.

V is TRBV5-4 and J is TRBJ2-6, with D perhaps TRBD2 (6 bases). This CDR3 has 17 amino acids. Trimming left V 7 bases short and J 0 bases short, with 17 bases between. The germline V gene encodes CDR1 SGHNT and CDR2 YYREEE (reference sequence). CDR3 amino acids: CASGGNRFVSGANVLTF. Written as DNA, the CDR3 is TGTGCCAGCGGGGGGAACAGATTCGTCTCTGGGGCCAACGTCCTGACTTTC.

CDR3 loop: CASSYSLRDSEAFF. CDR3 coding DNA: TGTGCCAGCAGTTACTCACTCCGGGACAGTGAAGCTTTCTTT. V usage is TRBV6-5 and J usage is TRBJ1-1; 7 bases fit TRBD1. Per germline, CDR1 MNHEY and CDR2 SVGAGI. The CDR3 is 14 amino acids. V lost 0 bases to trimming and J lost 7 bases; unmatched junction nucleotides: 5.

The V gene is TRBV4-1, the J gene TRBJ2-7; 9 bases align to TRBD1. The CDR3 covers 15 residues. The V and J ends lost 0 bases and 7 bases, in that order; junction bases with no gene match: 7. Germline V gene data show CDR1 as MGHRA and CDR2 as YSYEKL. CDR3 residues: CASSQEGQGLREQYF. The DNA for the CDR3 is TGCGCCAGCAGCCAAGAAGGACAGGGGCTGAGGGAGCAGTACTTC.

The V and J genes are TRBV5-1 and TRBJ2-2; 8 positions agree with TRBD1. CDR1 is SGHRS, CDR2 YFSETQ, per germline. The CDR3 has 17 amino acids. J lost 0 bases, V lost 3 bases, and 7 bases had no gene match. The CDR3 DNA reads as TGCGCCAGCAGCTCGGGACAGGAGTCCGCGAACACCGGGGAGCTGTTTTTT. Amino acids: CASSSGQESANTGELFF.